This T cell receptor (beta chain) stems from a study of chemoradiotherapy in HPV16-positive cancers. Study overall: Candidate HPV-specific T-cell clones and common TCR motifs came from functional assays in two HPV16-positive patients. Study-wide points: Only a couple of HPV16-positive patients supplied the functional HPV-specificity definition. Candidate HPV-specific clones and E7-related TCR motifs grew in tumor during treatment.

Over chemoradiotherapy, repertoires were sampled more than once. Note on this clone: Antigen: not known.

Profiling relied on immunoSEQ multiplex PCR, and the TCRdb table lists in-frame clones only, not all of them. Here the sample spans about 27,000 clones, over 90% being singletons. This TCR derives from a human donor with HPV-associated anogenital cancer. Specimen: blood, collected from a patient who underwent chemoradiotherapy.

CDR3: CASSRVSGDTQYF. The CDR3 coding sequence is TGCGCCAGCAGCCGAGTGAGCGGAGATACGCAGTATTTT. The V and J genes are TRBV4-1 and TRBJ2-3, with D possibly being TRBD2 (5 bases). Trimming took 4 bases from V and 5 from J, leaving 10 bases between them. The CDR3 has 13 amino acids. Germline V gene lookup returns CDR1 MGHRA and CDR2 YSYEKL.